This T cell receptor (beta chain) was captured in a study of patients and donors after allogeneic stem cell transplantation. The CDR3 sequence is 16 residues long. V shed 5 bases, J shed 4 bases, and the junction held 8 bases outside the gene matches. Via MiXCR, TCRdb re-called the RT-PCR reads, giving one row per CDR3 protein. This table has hundreds of thousands of distinct CDR3 sequences, roughly 17% appearing once. This clonotype turned up a few times. This TCR derives from a human donor who was either an allogeneic HSCT recipient or a stem cell or donor lymphocyte infusion donor (not recorded which). It is not recorded whose cells these are; they may come from a transplant donor. The V gene is TRBV12-3 or TRBV12-4, the J gene TRBJ2-3, with 11 nucleotides matching TRBD2. Material for sequencing was blood, either unsorted or a sorted T cell fraction (not recorded which). The CDR3 DNA is TGTGCCAGCAGTCCCCTAGCGGGGGGTTGGGCAGATACGCAGTATTTT. Translation gives CASSPLAGGWADTQYF.